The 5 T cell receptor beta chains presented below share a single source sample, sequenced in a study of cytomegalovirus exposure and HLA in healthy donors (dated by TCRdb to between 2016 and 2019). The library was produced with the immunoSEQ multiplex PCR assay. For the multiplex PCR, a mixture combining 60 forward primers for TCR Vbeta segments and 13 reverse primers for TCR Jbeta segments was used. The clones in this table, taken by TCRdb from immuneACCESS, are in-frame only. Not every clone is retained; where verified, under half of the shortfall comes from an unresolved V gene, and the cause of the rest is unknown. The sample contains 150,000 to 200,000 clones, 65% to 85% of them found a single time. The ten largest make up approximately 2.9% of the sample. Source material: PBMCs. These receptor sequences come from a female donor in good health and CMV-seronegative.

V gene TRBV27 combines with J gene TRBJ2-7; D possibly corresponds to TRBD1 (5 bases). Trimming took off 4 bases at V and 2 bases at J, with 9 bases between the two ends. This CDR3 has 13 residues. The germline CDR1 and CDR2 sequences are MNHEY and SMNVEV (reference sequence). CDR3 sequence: CASSYRRAYEQYF. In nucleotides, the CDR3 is TGTGCCAGCAGTTACAGGAGAGCCTACGAGCAGTACTTC.

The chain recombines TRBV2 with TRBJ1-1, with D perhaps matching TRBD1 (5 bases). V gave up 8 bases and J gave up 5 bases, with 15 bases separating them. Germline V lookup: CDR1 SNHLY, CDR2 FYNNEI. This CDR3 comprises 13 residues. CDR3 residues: CASGAGPWTEAFF. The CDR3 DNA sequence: TGTGCCAGCGGGGCAGGGCCCTGGACTGAAGCTTTCTTT. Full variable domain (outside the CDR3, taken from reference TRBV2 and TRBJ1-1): EPEVTQTPSHQVTQMGQEVILRCVPISNHLYFYWYRQILGQKVEFLVSFYNNEISEKSEIFDDQFSVERPDGSNFTLKIRSTKLEDSAMYFCASGAGPWTEAFFGQGTRLTVV.

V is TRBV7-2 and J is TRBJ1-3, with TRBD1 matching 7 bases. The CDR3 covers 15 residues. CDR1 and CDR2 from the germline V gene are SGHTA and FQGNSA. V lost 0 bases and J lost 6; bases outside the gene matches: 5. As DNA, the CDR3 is TGTGCCAGCAGCTTAGCTGGTACAGGGGCAAACACCATATATTTT. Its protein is CASSLAGTGANTIYF.

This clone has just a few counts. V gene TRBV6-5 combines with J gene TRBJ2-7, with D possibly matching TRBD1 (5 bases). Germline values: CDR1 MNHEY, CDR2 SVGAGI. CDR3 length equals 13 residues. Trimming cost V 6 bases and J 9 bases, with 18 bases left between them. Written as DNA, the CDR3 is TGTGCCAGCAGCCCGACAGTGCGTAAGACGCAGTACTTC. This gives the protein CASSPTVRKTQYF.

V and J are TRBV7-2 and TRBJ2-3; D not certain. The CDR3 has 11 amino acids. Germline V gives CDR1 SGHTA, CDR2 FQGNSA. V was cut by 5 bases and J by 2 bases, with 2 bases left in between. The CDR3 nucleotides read TGTGCCAGCAGCCTCACAGATACGCAGTATTTT. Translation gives CASSLTDTQYF.